These T cell receptor beta chains were read from a single sample in a study of patients and donors after allogeneic stem cell transplantation. TCRdb reprocessed the RT-PCR reads with MiXCR, giving one entry per CDR3 protein. The sample carries 9,000 to 15,000 distinct CDR3 sequences, about 23% recorded once. Sequencing used blood, either unsorted or a sorted T cell fraction (not recorded which). These receptors all come from a human donor who was either an allogeneic HSCT recipient or a stem cell or donor lymphocyte infusion donor (not recorded which). It is not recorded whose cells these are; they may come from a transplant donor. Both conserved end residues are part of each CDR3. A D gene is named only where the DNA matches it firmly. Clone size is shown for a subset of rows, as once, few, many or a class of expanded clone.

>-|TRBJ2-2|TRBV5-1|few
TGCGCCAGCAGCTTGGGAGGAAAGGCCGGGGAGCTGTTTTTT
CASSLGGKAGELFF
>-|TRBJ1-1|TRBV28|few
TGTGCCAGCAGTCCCCAGGCAGGCTTGGGCACTGAAGCTTTCTTT
CASSPQAGLGTEAFF
>-|TRBJ2-7|TRBV6-2/TRBV6-3|-
TGTGCCAGCAGTCACCCACCTCCGGGACCGCACATCTTC
CASSHPPPGPHIF
>-|TRBJ2-1|TRBV9|-
TGTGCCAGCAGCGTAGAGGGGAACACAGGGTGGGGAAAGCAGTTCTTC
CASSVEGNTGWGKQFF
>-|TRBJ1-5|TRBV7-2|-
TGTGCCAGCAGCCGCGGACGCAATCAGCCCCAGCATTTT
CASSRGRNQPQHF
>-|TRBJ1-1|TRBV29-1|many
TGCAGCGTTAAGGGAGGAGGGAACACTGAAGCTTTCTTT
CSVKGGGNTEAFF
>TRBD2|TRBJ2-7|TRBV5-1|few
TGCGCCAGCAGCCTAGGACTAGGTCTCGAGCAGTACTTC
CASSLGLGLEQYF
>-|TRBJ2-5|TRBV9|-
TGTGCCAGCAGCGTAGGGGGTCAAGAGACCCAGTACTTC
CASSVGGQETQYF
>-|TRBJ1-2|TRBV11-2|few
TGTGCCAGCAGCCCTTTTCCCGGGACCCTCCCTGGCTACACCTTC
CASSPFPGTLPGYTF
>-|TRBJ1-4|TRBV18|-
TGTGCCAGCTCACCAGAGAATGAAAAACTGTTTTTT
CASSPENEKLFF
>-|TRBJ2-3|TRBV15|-
TGTGCCACCAGCAGGGATCAAGATACGCAGTATTTT
CATSRDQDTQYF
>-|TRBJ1-2|TRBV5-1|many
TGCGCCAGCAGCTTAAGGACACTTAACTATGGCTACACCTTC
CASSLRTLNYGYTF
>TRBD1|TRBJ2-3|TRBV12-3/TRBV12-4|-
TGTGCCAGCAGTTTAGCGTGGGACAGGGTGAAAGATACGCAGTATTTT
CASSLAWDRVKDTQYF
>TRBD1|TRBJ1-5|TRBV20-1|many
TGCAGTGCTAGCCTAGGGGGCGCAGGGCAGCCCCAGCATTTT
CSASLGGAGQPQHF
>TRBD1|TRBJ1-1|TRBV28|few
TGTGCCAGCAACGGCAGGGGGCTCGGTGAAGCTTTCTTT
CASNGRGLGEAFF
>-|TRBJ1-2|TRBV7-9|many
TGTGCCAGCAGCCTAGCCGTCTCTGGCTACACCTTC
CASSLAVSGYTF
>TRBD1|TRBJ1-1|TRBV28|-
TGTGCCAGCAGCCCACAGGGGGGAGGTAACACTGAAGCTTTCTTT
CASSPQGGGNTEAFF
>TRBD1|TRBJ2-5|TRBV5-1|few
TGCGCCAGCAGCTTCGGGACAGGCGACCAAGAGACCCAGTACTTC
CASSFGTGDQETQYF
>-|TRBJ1-1|TRBV12-3/TRBV12-4|many
TGTGCCAGCAGTCGTCCCGGGGCGGATGAAGCTTTCTTT
CASSRPGADEAFF
>TRBD2|TRBJ2-1|TRBV2|-
TGTGCCAGTATCCGGGACTACTCCTACAATGAGCAGTTCTTC
CASIRDYSYNEQFF
>TRBD1|TRBJ1-1|TRBV7-9|many
TGTGCCAGCAGCTGGGGACAGGGCGAAGCTTTCTTT
CASSWGQGEAFF
>-|TRBJ2-1|TRBV7-3|-
TGTGCCAGCAGCCACCGGGCGCGGGATCATGAGCAGTTCTTC
CASSHRARDHEQFF
>TRBD1|TRBJ1-5|TRBV27|few
TGTGCCAGCAGAGGGACAGGAAGGAATCAGCCCCAGCATTTT
CASRGTGRNQPQHF
>-|TRBJ1-1|TRBV11-2|-
TGTGCCAGCAGCTTAAGGCCCGGGAACACTGAAGCTTTCTTT
CASSLRPGNTEAFF
>-|TRBJ1-1|TRBV9|-
TGTGCCAGCAGCTCCGGGGGTCCTGAAGCTTTCTTT
CASSSGGPEAFF
>-|TRBJ2-4|TRBV5-6|-
TGTGCCAGCAGCTTACAAGAAAGAAAAAAAAACATTCAGTACTTC
CASSLQERKKNIQYF
>-|TRBJ1-2|TRBV3-1|few
TGTGCCAGCAGCCGGACCGGGACCGCAGGCTACACCTTC
CASSRTGTAGYTF
>-|TRBJ2-2|TRBV6-5|-
TGTGCCAGCAGCCCCCCGGACTTCCTTAACACCGGGGAGCTGTTTTTT
CASSPPDFLNTGELFF
>-|TRBJ1-6|TRBV6-6|medium-sized
TGTGCCAGCAGTTCCATACAAGGGAGGTCACCCCTCCACTTT
CASSSIQGRSPLHF